What follows is one TCR beta chain and its context. This sample is drawn from a study of cytotoxic CD8 clonotypes in ibrutinib-treated CLL. Trimming took off 7 bases at V and 0 bases at J, with 11 bases between the two ends. CDR1 SGHRS and CDR2 YFSETQ come from the germline V gene. CDR3 length: 15 residues. Clones were read by immunoSEQ multiplex PCR, and TCRdb kept only the in-frame ones, dropping some. The sample yields some 200,000 clones, more than 70% seen once. V gene TRBV5-1 combines with J gene TRBJ1-6, with D tentatively TRBD1 (6 bases). This receptor was identified in a human donor with chronic lymphocytic leukemia. The material sequenced was PBMCs, taken after 12 months of ibrutinib treatment. CDR3 residues: CASSTGTSYNSPLHF. DNA of the CDR3: TGCGCCAGCTCAACAGGGACCTCCTATAATTCACCCCTCCACTTT.